These 20 T cell receptor beta chains originate from one sample sequenced in a study of human T cells and chemical hapten exposure. Sequencing started from total RNA isolated from unfractionated whole blood. TCRdb processed the 5' RACE reads anew with MiXCR; each CDR3 protein has one entry. The sample lists tens of thousands of distinct CDR3 sequences, 6.5% to 8.5% occurring once. Receptors originate from a male donor in good health.

This clonotype came up many times. The V call is TRBV5-4, the J call TRBJ2-3; a weak D match, TRBD2 (6 bases). Germline V CDR1 and CDR2: SGHNT, YYREEE (reference sequence). The CDR3 sequence is 17 residues long. With 3 bases removed from V and 1 base from J, the gap between germline ends came to 18 bases. The CDR3 here is CASSSWGGNPRTDTQYF. DNA for the CDR3: TGTGCCAGCAGCTCGTGGGGCGGGAATCCCCGCACAGATACGCAGTATTTT.

This clonotype turned up a few times. V is TRBV4-2 and J is TRBJ1-2; weak D call: TRBD1 (5 bases). Germline-derived CDR1 and CDR2 are LGHNA and YNFKEQ. Trimming removed 0 bases at V and 4 bases at J, with 21 bases between. This CDR3 region has 18 residues. CDR3 protein: CASSQEMKIGGGSYGYTF. In nucleotides, the CDR3 is TGTGCCAGCAGCCAAGAGATGAAAATTGGCGGGGGATCCTATGGCTACACCTTC.

This chain connects TRBV2 to TRBJ2-1; 8 bases map to TRBD2. V shed 6 bases, J shed 3 bases, and the junction held 4 bases outside the gene matches. From germline, CDR1 is SNHLY and CDR2 FYNNEI. The CDR3 spans 14 residues. CDR3 loop: CASSGTSIYNEQFF. Here the CDR3 DNA reads TGTGCCAGCAGCGGGACTAGTATCTACAATGAGCAGTTCTTC.

This clonotype was recorded a few times. J is TRBJ1-5 and V is TRBV3-1, with TRBD1 matching 7 bases. The CDR3 runs to 12 residues. Per germline, CDR1 LGHDT and CDR2 YNNKEL (reference sequence). After removal of 5 bases from V and 7 bases from J, the junction contained 2 bases not matched to a gene. The CDR3 bases are TGTGCCAGCAGCTCACAGGGGCAGCCCCAGCATTTT. Protein sequence: CASSSQGQPQHF.

CDR3 residues: CASSYGHPWGNQPQHF. CDR3 DNA: TGTGCCAGCAGTTACGGACATCCCTGGGGCAATCAGCCCCAGCATTTT. The genes are TRBV6-5 and TRBJ1-5, with D perhaps matching TRBD1 (5 bases). CDR1 and CDR2 from the germline V gene are MNHEY and SVGAGI. The germline V and J ends were trimmed by 2 bases and 2 bases, with 13 bases remaining between them. The CDR3 extends over 16 amino acids.

This clonotype was picked up many times. This sequence joins TRBV12-3 or TRBV12-4 and TRBJ2-7; 8 bases match TRBD1. The junction had 6 bases not matched to a gene; V was cut back by 1 base and J by 7 bases. The CDR3 is 14 residues long. In DNA form, the CDR3 reads TGTGCCAGCAGTTTAGGTCAGGGGGCTAGGGAGCAGTACTTC. Its translation is CASSLGQGAREQYF.

This clonotype was seen ten or more times. J is TRBJ2-1 and V is TRBV10-3; a weak D match, TRBD2 (6 bases). Germline loops: CDR1 ENHRY, CDR2 SYGVKD. The germline V and J ends were trimmed by 5 bases and 8 bases, with 16 bases remaining between them. This CDR3 is built from 14 residues. For the CDR3, the DNA is TGTGCCATCAGTAGCCGGGACTCGGGTCATGAGCAGTTCTTC. As protein: CAISSRDSGHEQFF.

This clonotype was observed a few times. J is TRBJ1-5 and V is TRBV12-3 or TRBV12-4, with no clear D. CDR3 length: 14 amino acids. Deletions cut 8 bases from V and 3 bases from J, with 14 bases between. The CDR3, as DNA: TGTGCCAGCTCTCCCACAACAGTCAATCAGCCCCAGCATTTT. Translating gives CASSPTTVNQPQHF.

This clonotype came up many times. The rearrangement links TRBV27 to TRBJ1-2, with 7 bases aligning to TRBD1. CDR3 length equals 18 residues. The ends lost 2 bases at V and 5 bases at J; junction bases unmatched: 17. Germline loops: CDR1 MNHEY, CDR2 SMNVEV (reference sequence). The CDR3 reads CASSLVWDSRIRFYGYTF. The CDR3 nucleotides read TGTGCCAGCAGTTTAGTATGGGACAGCCGCATCCGATTTTATGGCTACACCTTC.

This clonotype was counted many times. The chain recombines TRBV4-2 with TRBJ1-1; D gene uncertain. The V gene lost 0 bases and the J gene lost 5 bases, with 13 bases spanning the gap. Germline V lookup: CDR1 LGHNA, CDR2 YNFKEQ. The CDR3 covers 15 residues. The CDR3 spells CASSQDSLLGTEAFF. In DNA, the CDR3 is TGTGCCAGCAGCCAAGATTCCCTCCTAGGTACTGAAGCTTTCTTT.

This clonotype was counted at least ten times. V usage is TRBV28 and J usage is TRBJ2-1, with 7 bases lining up with TRBD1. This CDR3 comprises 16 residues. The V gene end was trimmed by 5 bases and the J gene end by 0 bases; junction bases not matched to a gene: 7. CDR1 and CDR2 from the germline V gene are MDHEN and SYDVKM. CDR3 DNA sequence: TGTGCCAGCAGTATCCTCCGGGACAGCTCCTACAATGAGCAGTTCTTC. As protein: CASSILRDSSYNEQFF.

The table lists this clonotype with a few counts. This chain uses TRBV7-9 with TRBJ2-1, with unresolved D. CDR1 and CDR2 (germline): SEHNR, FQNEAQ (reference sequence). The ends were cut back, 3 bases at V and 5 bases at J, with 5 bases in the middle. This CDR3 is built from 12 residues. The DNA for the CDR3 is TGTGCCAGCAGCTTGTCAGACAATGAGCAGTTCTTC. This codes for CASSLSDNEQFF. Looking up the rest from reference TRBV7-9 and TRBJ2-1 gives the full variable domain: DTGVSQNPRHKITKRGQNVTFRCDPISEHNRLYWYRQTLGQGPEFLTYFQNEAQLEKSRLLSDRFSAERPKGSFSTLEIQRTEQGDSAMYLCASSLSDNEQFFGPGTRLTVL.

This clonotype occurred many times. This sequence joins TRBV2 and TRBJ2-4; D gene uncertain. Trimming stripped 3 bases from V and 0 bases from J, with 9 bases between. This CDR3 is 15 amino acids long. The germline V gene has CDR1 SNHLY and CDR2 FYNNEI. The CDR3 spells CASSESYLAKNIQYF. The CDR3 nucleotides are TGTGCCAGCAGTGAGAGCTATCTAGCCAAAAACATTCAGTACTTC.

The table lists this clonotype with a few counts. The chain recombines TRBV7-9 with TRBJ1-1; no reliable D call. V lost 5 bases, J lost 7 bases, and 17 bases lay in between. Germline values: CDR1 SEHNR, CDR2 FQNEAQ (reference sequence). This CDR3 has 14 amino acids. The DNA for the CDR3 is TGTGCCAGCAGCCAGATCTTGGACGGTAATGAAGCTTTCTTT. Translated: CASSQILDGNEAFF.

This clonotype was detected only a few times. CDR3 in DNA: TGTGCCAGCAGTCCCCGAGGAGGCTTCGGCACTGAAGCTTTCTTT. Translation gives CASSPRGGFGTEAFF. The chain uses TRBV12-3 or TRBV12-4 and TRBJ1-1; D remains ambiguous. CDR3 length: 15 residues. The germline V and J ends were trimmed by 5 bases and 4 bases, with 17 bases remaining between them.

Only a few counts were recorded for this clonotype. V gene TRBV6-2 or TRBV6-3 combines with J gene TRBJ2-3; D could derive from TRBD1 or TRBD2 (5 bases each). Germline CDR1 and CDR2: MNHEY and SVGEGT. The V gene lost 6 bases and the J gene lost 1 base, with 14 bases spanning the gap. This CDR3 comprises 15 residues. DNA for the CDR3: TGTGCCAGCAGCCTCAGTCGAGGGGGCACAGATACGCAGTATTTT. Translating it yields CASSLSRGGTDTQYF.

This chain connects TRBV29-1 to TRBJ2-1; D not resolved. V lost 5 bases and J 6 bases, leaving 8 bases between the germline ends. CDR1 is SQVTM and CDR2 is ANQGSEA in the germline V gene. The CDR3 sequence is 11 residues long. The CDR3: CSVTTGNEQFF. DNA for the CDR3: TGCAGCGTTACAACGGGCAATGAGCAGTTCTTC.

This clonotype was observed at least ten times. This sequence joins TRBV7-9 and TRBJ1-1, with D possibly matching TRBD1 (6 bases). Germline V CDR1 and CDR2: SEHNR, FQNEAQ (reference sequence). The length of the CDR3 is 13 residues. Trimming pared 6 bases from V and 5 bases from J, leaving 13 bases between. In nucleotides, the CDR3 is TGTGCCAGCAGTTTACAGGGTTTGACTGAAGCTTTCTTT. It specifies CASSLQGLTEAFF.

This clonotype was observed once. A clone one base away is much larger, so this may be a read error. CDR3 loop: CASSEDQGGTDTQYF. In DNA, the CDR3 is TGTGCCAGCAGTGAAGACCAGGGAGGCACAGATACGCAGTATTTT. The chain carries TRBV6-4 and TRBJ2-3, with D perhaps TRBD1 or TRBD2 (5 bases each). Germline-derived CDR1 and CDR2 are MRHNA and SNTAGT. CDR3 length: 15 residues. With 3 bases removed from V and 1 base from J, the gap between germline ends came to 11 bases.

This clonotype was picked up many times. This CDR3 is CASLTNADTQYF. In DNA, the CDR3 is TGTGCCAGCCTGACAAACGCAGATACGCAGTATTTT. This chain joins TRBV7-9 and TRBJ2-3; D not resolved. There are 12 residues in the CDR3. The germline CDR1 and CDR2 sequences are SEHNR and FQNEAQ (reference sequence). Deletions cut 8 bases from V and 4 bases from J, with 10 bases between.